The clone carrying this T cell receptor beta chain appeared a few times. This CDR3 contains 13 residues. The V end lost 1 base, the J end lost 7 bases, and 14 bases lay between the germline ends. CDR1 is DFQATT and CDR2 is SNEGSKA in the germline V gene (reference sequence). The sample is drawn from a study of T-cell memory formation after mild COVID-19. In TCRdb, the 5' RACE reads were re-called with MiXCR into one record per CDR3 protein. This sample yields about 540,000 distinct CDR3 sequences, of which roughly 22% are seen a single time; under 15% belongs to the top ten. Sequences were obtained from PBMCs or a T cell subset sorted from them (not recorded which). This sequence joins TRBV20-1 and TRBJ2-7; D is perhaps TRBD1 or TRBD2 (5 bases each). This receptor was taken from an adult woman who had mild COVID-19 (a few samples of this study predate the infection). Cell type and time point are not known. The chain's CDR3 is CSARGDGHLEQYF. The DNA of the CDR3 is TGCAGTGCTAGAGGGGACGGGCACTTAGAGCAGTACTTC.